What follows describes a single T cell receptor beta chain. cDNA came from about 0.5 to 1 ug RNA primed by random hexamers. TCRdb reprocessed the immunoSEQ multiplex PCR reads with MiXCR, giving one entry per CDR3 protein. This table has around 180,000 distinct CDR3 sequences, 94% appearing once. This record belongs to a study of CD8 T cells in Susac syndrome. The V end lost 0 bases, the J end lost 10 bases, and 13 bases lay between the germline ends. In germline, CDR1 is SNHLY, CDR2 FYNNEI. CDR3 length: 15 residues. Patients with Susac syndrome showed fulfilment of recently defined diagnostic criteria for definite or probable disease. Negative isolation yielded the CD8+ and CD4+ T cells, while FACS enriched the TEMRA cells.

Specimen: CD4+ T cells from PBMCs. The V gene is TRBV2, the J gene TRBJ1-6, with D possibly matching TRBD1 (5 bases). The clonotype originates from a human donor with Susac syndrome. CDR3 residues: CASSEALLGESPLHF. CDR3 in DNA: TGTGCCAGCAGTGAAGCGCTTCTGGGGGAGTCACCCCTCCACTTT.